The next 6 T cell receptor beta chains were all read from a single sample in a study of response to subunit inactivated influenza vaccine. TCRdb re-called the RT-PCR reads with MiXCR, one entry per CDR3 protein. The sample has hundreds of thousands of distinct CDR3 sequences; 14% are singletons. The sample was PBMCs from blood, taken approximately 15 days before vaccination. Receptor source: a middle-aged man who received an inactivated influenza vaccine.

V and J are TRBV28 and TRBJ2-5, with TRBD1 as a possible D gene (6 bases). Between the trimmed V and J ends, which lost 5 bases and 3 bases, there was a span of 16 bases. The CDR3 extends over 15 amino acids. CDR1 and CDR2 (germline): MDHEN, SYDVKM. CDR3 sequence (DNA): TGTGCCAGCAGTCGCCAGGACAGTTTTGAAGAGACCCAGTACTTC. Translated, it gives CASSRQDSFEETQYF.

This clonotype was observed a handful of times. The genes are TRBV27 and TRBJ2-4; maybe TRBD2 (7 bases). The germline V and J ends were trimmed by 6 bases and 3 bases, with 24 bases remaining between them. The length of the CDR3 is 18 residues. Germline V gene lookup returns CDR1 MNHEY and CDR2 SMNVEV (reference sequence). The DNA of the CDR3 is TGTGCCAGCAGCTACAGGGAGGGTCGTGGTATGGGCAAAAACATTCAGTACTTC. Protein product: CASSYREGRGMGKNIQYF.

This clonotype was seen only a few times. This chain joins TRBV5-1 and TRBJ1-4, with TRBD1 matching 7 bases. V lost 3 bases to trimming and J lost 4 bases; unmatched junction nucleotides: 6. Germline CDR1 SGHRS, CDR2 YFSETQ. The CDR3 runs 15 residues. CDR3 nucleotides: TGCGCCAGCAGCTCGGGACAGTGGGGTAATGAAAAACTGTTTTTT. Translated, it gives CASSSGQWGNEKLFF.

The chain recombines TRBV28 with TRBJ1-5; D is unresolved. The germline gives CDR1 MDHEN, CDR2 SYDVKM. The CDR3 sequence is 16 residues long. V was shortened by 6 bases and J by 2 bases, with 17 bases between the two germline ends. In nucleotides, the CDR3 is TGTGCCAGCAGCCGGAACGCGGTTGAGGGCAATCAGCCCCAGCATTTT. Amino acid sequence: CASSRNAVEGNQPQHF.

This clonotype was picked up many times. The V and J genes are TRBV2 and TRBJ2-7, with TRBD2 matching over 13 bases. The CDR3 sequence is 16 residues long. With 5 bases clipped from V and 4 bases from J, the junction kept 8 bases outside the gene matches. Germline-derived CDR1 and CDR2 are SNHLY and FYNNEI. The CDR3 DNA reads TGTGCCAGCAGTAAAGGGACTAGCGGGATGAGGTACGAGCAGTACTTC. Amino acids: CASSKGTSGMRYEQYF. The full variable domain, completed using reference TRBV2 and TRBJ2-7, is EPEVTQTPSHQVTQMGQEVILRCVPISNHLYFYWYRQILGQKVEFLVSFYNNEISEKSEIFDDQFSVERPDGSNFTLKIRSTKLEDSAMYFCASSKGTSGMRYEQYFGPGTRLTVT.

This clonotype was observed at least ten times. The chain links TRBV6-2 or TRBV6-3 to TRBJ2-7; 7 bases agree with TRBD2. Germline-derived CDR1 and CDR2 are MNHEY and SVGEGT. The ends lost 1 base at V and 0 bases at J; junction bases unmatched: 9. The CDR3 is 17 amino acids. The CDR3 loop reads CASSYFPSGPFSYEQYF. The CDR3 region has the DNA TGTGCCAGCAGTTACTTTCCTAGCGGTCCTTTCTCCTACGAGCAGTACTTC.